These 5 T cell receptor beta chains were all obtained from the same sample, sequenced in a study of molecular identifiers for immune sequencing clone quantification. TCRdb ran MiXCR on the PCR reads and lists one entry per CDR3 protein. The sample consists of about 320,000 distinct CDR3 sequences, around a fifth of them appearing once. Material: naive CD8+ T cells from blood, with Jurkat cell RNA spiked in. Subset here: FACS-sorted CD8+CD4-CCR7+CD45RA+ naive T cells. The source of these receptors is a human donor in good health. Some libraries in this study had Jurkat cell RNA spiked in.

This clonotype was counted many times. The chain employs TRBV19 and TRBJ2-1, with 8 bases fitting TRBD2. V lost 4 bases and J lost 1; bases outside the gene matches: 3. The germline CDR1 and CDR2 sequences are LNHDA and SQIVND (reference sequence). The CDR3 loop spans 15 amino acids. The CDR3 reads CASSTGGDSYNEQFF. CDR3 DNA: TGTGCCAGTAGTACGGGGGGGGATTCCTACAATGAGCAGTTCTTC.

V and J are TRBV20-1 and TRBJ2-3, with TRBD2 matching over 7 bases. Germline V gene lookup returns CDR1 DFQATT and CDR2 SNEGSKA (reference sequence). The CDR3 is made up of 20 amino acids. V lost 0 bases and J lost 7; bases outside the gene matches: 25. The CDR3 DNA reads TGCAGTGCTAGAGATCACCAGGAGATACTAGCGAACGCCGAGGTGTATACGCAGTATTTT. Translated, it gives CSARDHQEILANAEVYTQYF.

In regard to this clonotype: A much larger clone is a single base away; this may be a read error. It is likely a read error, because the conserved phenylalanine at the end of the CDR3 is missing. The J gene is TRBJ2-7, the V gene TRBV7-2; 7 bases align to TRBD2. The CDR3 contains 16 residues. V gave up 4 bases and J gave up 3 bases; unmatched junction bases: 12. Germline assignment: CDR1 SGHTA and CDR2 FQGNSA. The CDR3 region is CASSSKTSLINYEQYY. DNA for the CDR3: TGTGCCAGCAGCTCCAAGACTAGCCTTATCAACTACGAGCAGTACTAC.

The chain recombines TRBV3-1 with TRBJ2-3; no firm D call. V shed 0 bases and J shed 2 bases, with 15 bases lying between them. The germline gives CDR1 LGHDT, CDR2 YNNKEL (reference sequence). The length of the CDR3 is 17 residues. The CDR3 DNA reads TGTGCCAGCAGCCAAGATCTGGGATGGCGGCCCACAGATACGCAGTATTTT. Amino acids: CASSQDLGWRPTDTQYF.

This clonotype was detected a few times. The chain carries TRBV5-4 and TRBJ2-7; 7 bases map to TRBD2. Germline V lookup: CDR1 SGHNT, CDR2 YYREEE (reference sequence). V gave up 3 bases and J gave up 5 bases; unmatched junction bases: 8. The CDR3 contains 14 residues. The CDR3 nucleotides are TGTGCCAGCAGCTCTGGACTAGTCCCCCACGAGCAGTACTTC. This codes for CASSSGLVPHEQYF.